This is a list of T cell receptor beta chains from one sample in a study of Graves' ophthalmopathy and Graves' hyperthyroidism. In TCRdb, the multiplex PCR reads were re-called with MiXCR into one record per CDR3 protein. The table has hundreds of thousands of distinct CDR3 sequences, about a fifth seen once; the top ten hold roughly 7.4%. Source material: peripheral blood. These receptors were taken from a woman aged 18-35 years with stable Graves' hyperthyroidism. Some clones in this sample may be carry-over from other donors' samples. Each CDR3 is given with its conserved first and last residue.

TRBV12-3/TRBV12-4	TRBJ1-5	CASSLFDSPQPQHF
TRBV7-8	TRBJ2-5	CASSDPRQGAETQYF
TRBV9	TRBJ2-5	CASSVGLAGAGETQYF
TRBV12-3/TRBV12-4	TRBJ2-7	CASSYTGSYEQYF
TRBV12-3/TRBV12-4	TRBJ1-5	CASSLMGQPQHF
TRBV2	TRBJ1-6	CASSEEGWGSPLHF
TRBV19	TRBJ2-2	CASGQGYTGELFF
TRBV7-9	TRBJ2-7	CASSLGTGVYEQYF
TRBV4-1	TRBJ2-7	CASSQGRRGLSSYEQYF
TRBV12-3/TRBV12-4	TRBJ2-5	CASSAGLAGVQETQYF
TRBV27	TRBJ1-6	CASSSPLTGYNSPLHF
TRBV11-1	TRBJ2-5	CASSEGGLAGGPSQETQYF
TRBV9	TRBJ1-1	CASSVGVTGNTEAFF
TRBV7-8	TRBJ1-5	CASSFQADRRTNQPQHF
TRBV20-1	TRBJ2-5	CSAILAGGAPETQYF
TRBV2	TRBJ2-7	CASRLGTSYEQYF
TRBV12-3/TRBV12-4	TRBJ1-1	CASSFGGSQAFF
TRBV27	TRBJ2-7	CASSLYPGQGDYEQYF
TRBV13	TRBJ2-7	CASSPVGDRSSYEQYF
TRBV7-9	TRBJ1-2	CASSTHTTGDGYTF
TRBV19	TRBJ2-2	CASRTGLGTLGTGELFF
TRBV20-1	TRBJ2-7	CSATGLSGKGYEQYF
TRBV18	TRBJ1-1	CASSQNKNTEAFF
TRBV30	TRBJ1-1	CAWSVRSDGEAFF
TRBV7-9	TRBJ1-3	CASRGQGGNTIYF
TRBV12-3/TRBV12-4	TRBJ2-7	CASSQGLAGGLYF
TRBV20-1	TRBJ2-7	CSAREPAGGPYEQYF
TRBV11-2	TRBJ2-7	CASSLVPVSSYEQYF
TRBV19	TRBJ1-5	CASGTPGGQPQHF
TRBV30	TRBJ2-2	CASRTGYNTGELFF
TRBV6-2/TRBV6-3	TRBJ1-5	CASSYDRGQDQPQHF
TRBV28	TRBJ1-2	CASSLGAGLMAGRGYTF
TRBV11-2	TRBJ1-3	CASRVFSGNTIYF
TRBV6-1	TRBJ1-1	CASRPRGLSTEAFF
TRBV12-5	TRBJ1-1	CASGFGMNTEAFF